The TCR beta chain under discussion was sequenced for a study of T cells expressing NK-cell markers. No DNA is given; TCRdb re-called the 5' RACE reads and lists each CDR3 protein once. The listing contains about half a million distinct CDR3 sequences. Sequences were obtained from blood T cells: a sorted CD56 or NKG2C T cell subset, CD4+ or CD8+ T cells, or bulk PBMC T cells (not recorded which). This TCR was recovered from a woman aged 45-65 years in good health.

CDR3 residues: CASRVGLDYTGELFF. The V call is TRBV19, the J call TRBJ2-2; the D call of TRBD2 rests on TCRdb alone, since no DNA is present to check it. CDR1 and CDR2 (germline): LNHDA, SQIVND (reference sequence). CDR3 length: 15 amino acids.